The rows below give T cell receptor beta chains drawn from one sample of a study of tumour-infiltrating T cells in Burkitt lymphoma. Here immunoSEQ multiplex PCR was the method, and the copy in TCRdb shows in-frame clones only, minus some. The data contain 800 to 950 clones, 70% to 85% of them singletons. The material sequenced was tumor tissue. These receptors originate from a human donor with Burkitt lymphoma. The CDR3 runs from the conserved cysteine through the conserved F or W. A D gene is named only where the DNA matches it firmly. Clone sizes are given selectively: once, few, many, or a class where the clone is expanded.

>TRBV7-2|.|TRBJ2-2|.
CASSPRLAGELFF
TGTGCCAGCAGCCCCCGACTAGCCGGGGAGCTGTTTTTT
>TRBV7-9|.|TRBJ2-2|.
CASSFFENTGELFF
TGTGCCAGCAGCTTTTTCGAGAACACCGGGGAGCTGTTTTTT
>TRBV14|TRBD1|TRBJ1-2|.
CASSPGTGGSYGYTF
TGTGCCAGCAGCCCCGGGACAGGGGGCTCCTATGGCTACACCTTC
>TRBV4-1|TRBD1|TRBJ2-7|.
CASSHRQGAFYEQYF
TGCGCCAGCAGCCACCGACAGGGGGCGTTTTACGAGCAGTACTTC
>TRBV2|TRBD2|TRBJ2-7|.
CASQGLAGPEQYF
TGTGCCAGCCAGGGACTAGCGGGCCCCGAGCAGTACTTC
>TRBV4-1|.|TRBJ2-2|.
CASSIRQENTGELFF
TGCGCCAGCAGCATTCGACAGGAGAACACCGGGGAGCTGTTTTTT
>TRBV12-5|.|TRBJ2-3|.
CASGTRQGEDTQYF
TGTGCTAGTGGTACGAGGCAGGGAGAAGATACGCAGTATTTT
>TRBV21-1|.|TRBJ1-1|few
CASRHIYTIRTEAFF
TGTGCCAGCAGGCACATCTACACAATTCGCACTGAAGCTTTCTTT
>TRBV18|.|TRBJ2-3|once
CASSPTGSTDTQYF
TGTGCCAGCTCACCGACAGGAAGCACAGATACGCAGTATTTT
>TRBV5-6|TRBD2|TRBJ2-1|.
CASSQGTSLSYNEQFF
TGTGCCAGCAGCCAAGGGACTAGCCTCTCCTACAATGAGCAGTTCTTC
>TRBV5-1|.|TRBJ1-5|.
CASSLGTEGDSNQPQHF
TGCGCCAGCAGCTTGGGGACGGAGGGAGATAGCAATCAGCCCCAGCATTTT
>TRBV7-6|TRBD2|TRBJ2-7|.
CASGLGLAGSFYEQYF
TGTGCCAGCGGCCTCGGACTAGCGGGTTCCTTCTACGAGCAGTACTTC
>TRBV19|.|TRBJ1-1|.
CASSIWGGQADTEAFF
TGTGCCAGTAGTATTTGGGGGGGCCAGGCGGACACTGAAGCTTTCTTT
>TRBV6-5|.|TRBJ2-1|few
CASSLGGATEQFF
TGTGCCAGCAGTTTAGGAGGGGCAACTGAGCAGTTCTTC
>TRBV11-2|.|TRBJ2-5|few
CASSRDERTQYF
TGTGCCAGCAGCCGGGATGAACGGACCCAGTACTTC
>TRBV5-1|TRBD1|TRBJ2-5|.
CASSLAGGYLETQYF
TGCGCCAGCAGCTTGGCAGGGGGCTACCTAGAGACCCAGTACTTC
>TRBV7-3|TRBD2|TRBJ2-1|few
CASSPIAGGSLNEQFF
TGTGCCAGCAGCCCCATAGCGGGAGGCTCGCTCAATGAGCAGTTCTTC
>TRBV5-4|.|TRBJ2-3|.
CASSPTAYPQYF
TGTGCCAGCAGCCCGACAGCGTATCCGCAGTATTTT
>TRBV18|.|TRBJ2-3|.
CASSPIADTQYF
TGTGCCAGCTCGCCCATAGCAGATACGCAGTATTTT
>TRBV27|TRBD1|TRBJ1-5|few
CASRPQGPGQPQHF
TGTGCCAGCAGGCCACAGGGGCCGGGTCAGCCCCAGCATTTT
>TRBV10-3|.|TRBJ1-2|.
CAISEPEGRGGYTF
TGTGCCATCAGTGAGCCAGAGGGGAGAGGTGGCTACACCTTC
>TRBV7-8|TRBD1|TRBJ2-7|few
CASSLTNPGQVSYEQYF
TGTGCCAGCAGCTTAACCAACCCGGGACAGGTCTCCTACGAGCAGTACTTC
>TRBV19|TRBD2|TRBJ2-5|.
CASSIEAGETQYF
TGTGCCAGTAGTATAGAAGCGGGGGAGACCCAGTACTTC
>TRBV7-7|.|TRBJ2-5|.
CASSLAGTAQETQYF
TGTGCCAGCAGCTTAGCGGGGACGGCCCAAGAGACCCAGTACTTC
>TRBV6-5|.|TRBJ1-1|.
CASSYGGKAFF
TGTGCCAGCAGTTACGGGGGCAAGGCTTTCTTT
>TRBV5-1|TRBD1|TRBJ2-7|.
CASSLGQGADEQYF
TGCGCCAGCAGCTTAGGACAGGGGGCCGACGAGCAGTACTTC
>TRBV19|TRBD1|TRBJ2-7|.
CASRWTGATYEQYF
TGTGCCAGTAGATGGACAGGGGCGACCTACGAGCAGTACTTC
>TRBV4-1|.|TRBJ2-7|few
CASSPMYRDGGYEQYF
TGCGCCAGCAGCCCCATGTACCGGGACGGAGGCTACGAGCAGTACTTC
>TRBV11-1|TRBD2|TRBJ2-5|.
CASSQTSGQETQYF
TGTGCCAGCAGCCAGACTAGCGGACAAGAGACCCAGTACTTC
>TRBV19|.|TRBJ2-7|.
CASSTLDSSYEQYF
TGTGCCAGTAGTACCCTGGACAGCTCCTACGAGCAGTACTTC
>TRBV5-1|.|TRBJ1-4|.
CASSVSGTATNEKLFF
TGCGCCAGCAGCGTCTCCGGGACCGCAACTAATGAAAAACTGTTTTTT
>TRBV21-1|.|TRBJ2-1|once
CASNTGTSGYNEQFF
TGTGCCAGCAACACCGGGACTAGCGGGTACAATGAGCAGTTCTTC
>TRBV7-8|.|TRBJ1-2|few
CASSLAPRNYGYTF
TGTGCCAGCAGCTTAGCCCCACGTAACTATGGCTACACCTTC
>TRBV21-1|.|TRBJ2-6|.
CASSTRSGANVLTF
TGTGCCAGCAGCACCAGATCTGGGGCCAACGTCCTGACTTTC
>TRBV9|TRBD1|TRBJ2-2|few
CASSNSAGGWTGELFF
TGTGCCAGCAGCAACTCCGCAGGGGGCTGGACCGGGGAGCTGTTTTTT
>TRBV7-3|TRBD1|TRBJ2-6|.
CASSRGTAGANVLTF
TGTGCCAGCAGCCGTGGGACAGCTGGGGCCAACGTCCTGACTTTC
>TRBV9|.|TRBJ2-2|.
CASSATSTGELFF
TGTGCCAGCAGCGCGACATCCACCGGGGAGCTGTTTTTT
>TRBV15|.|TRBJ2-7|.
CATSREREYEQYF
TGTGCCACCAGCAGAGAAAGGGAATACGAGCAGTACTTC
>TRBV5-1|.|TRBJ2-7|.
CASSYNYEQYF
TGCGCCAGCAGTTACAACTACGAGCAGTACTTC
>TRBV6-5|.|TRBJ2-3|.
CASSSPGRLDTQYF
TGTGCCAGCAGTTCCCCGGGGCGTCTTGATACGCAGTATTTT
>TRBV19|.|TRBJ1-5|.
CASTDRLFNQPQHF
TGTGCCAGTACTGACAGGTTATTCAATCAGCCCCAGCATTTT
>TRBV5-6|.|TRBJ2-2|few
CASSEFLVSGELFF
TGTGCCAGCAGCGAGTTTCTAGTTTCCGGGGAGCTGTTTTTT
>TRBV9|.|TRBJ2-7|.
CASSVDAGFLQGEQYF
TGTGCCAGCAGCGTGGATGCCGGATTTCTCCAGGGGGAGCAGTACTTC
>TRBV5-1|TRBD1|TRBJ2-3|.
CASSLVDRVYSTDTQYF
TGCGCCAGCAGCTTGGTGGACAGGGTCTATAGCACAGATACGCAGTATTTT
>TRBV19|TRBD1|TRBJ1-1|.
CASSITGGASPNTEAFF
TGTGCCAGTAGTATCACAGGGGGCGCATCCCCCAACACTGAAGCTTTCTTT